This TCR beta chain derives from a study of T cells expressing NK-cell markers (dated by TCRdb to the early 2020s). Concerning the study at large: Roughly 8 donors provided sorted CD3+CD56+NKG2C+, CD3+CD56+NKG2C- and CD3+CD56-NKG2C+ T-cell subsets, whose TCR beta-chain repertoires were profiled. Among the eight sequenced donors, only one was HCMV-seronegative, while the other seven were HCMV-seropositive. The eight sequenced donors were randomly selected healthy volunteers, three men and five women. Libraries were sequenced as 2 x 150 bp reads on Illumina HiSeq 2000/2500, MiSeq or NextSeq.

Study-level results and caveats: Those dominant clonotypes were again the most abundant among CD3+CD56-NKG2C+ cells in a few donors, at 28.3-60.1%. In six donors, the dominant CD3+CD56+NKG2C+ clonotypes ranked among the top 10 CD8+ clonotypes, making up 1.0-7.0% of CD8+ T cells. Whether the expanded NKG2C-expressing T cell clones were specific for HCMV antigens was left unclear.

CDR1 and CDR2 are read off the germline V gene (reference sequence) as SGHKS and YYEKEE. The CDR3 holds 16 amino acids from the cysteine to the phenylalanine. The DNA sequence is not available. This sample was sequenced with an Illumina HiSeq 2000. 5'RACE template switching, by which a universal primer site and unique molecular identifiers were added, was used to make TCR beta cDNA libraries. cDNA synthesis was primed from the TCR beta constant segment, followed by two successive PCR amplification steps. In the original analysis: MIGEC was used to demultiplex reads and group the reads by UMI, and MiTCR was used to assemble and quantify clonotypes. To exclude erroneous sequences, any TCR cDNA sequence not supported by at least two reads was discarded. The tcR package was used for downstream repertoire analysis, and clonotypes were matched between fractions using CDR3 nucleotide sequence together with V segment. VDJmatch was used to annotate antigen specificity against VDJdb, with one amino acid substitution in CDR3 allowed. The reads, reprocessed by TCRdb, yield one row per CDR3 protein sequence and no DNA. Clone size and V and J calls follow TCRdb, not the original study. The sample has some 410,000 distinct CDR3 sequences on record. The top ten constitute more than 7% of the sample.

On this clonotype itself: The specificity of this receptor is unknown.

HCMV serostatus was determined by detecting HCMV-specific IgG in serum with a commercial ELISA kit. Ficoll density gradient centrifugation was used to isolate peripheral blood mononuclear cells from blood. This clonotype was sampled from a woman aged 18 to 75 in good health. Sequencing used blood T cells: a sorted CD56 or NKG2C T cell subset, CD4+ or CD8+ T cells, or bulk PBMC T cells (not recorded which). The chain is encoded by TRBV5-5 joined to TRBJ2-7; TCRdb designates TRBD2, a call that cannot be tested without DNA. The CDR3 corresponds to CASSLAFGLAGHEQYF.